This T cell receptor (beta chain) was sequenced during a study of blood T cell repertoires in COVID-19. In the study overall: Collection of acute and convalescent COVID-19 samples took place in the United States, Italy and Spain.

Recruits, aged about 18 to 95 years, lived in 20 to 30 US areas. Each participant's cohort was designated according to participant-reported clinical history. Per the authors' pipeline: Amplifying reference gene primers gave estimates of nucleated cell counts. Produced via immunoSEQ multiplex PCR; TCRdb's table is partial and in-frame only. That table is the source of V, J and clone size, and D and trimming were worked out from the DNA. In the table there are more than 150,000 clones, 60% to 80% of which are singletons. The sample consisted of PBMCs or T cells enriched from blood (not recorded which). This clonotype was sampled from a woman in her 50s who had recovered from COVID-19.

CDR3 DNA sequence: TGTGCCAGCAGCTTTGGCGGTAACTATGGCTACACCTTC. It specifies CASSFGGNYGYTF. The chain carries TRBV5-4 and TRBJ1-2; D not resolved. The CDR3 extends over 13 amino acids. With 2 bases removed from V and 1 base from J, the gap between germline ends came to 6 bases. Germline loops: CDR1 SGHNT, CDR2 YYREEE (reference sequence).